The present TCR beta chain was sequenced within a study of graft-versus-host responses after intestinal transplantation (dated by TCRdb to the early 2020s). Looking at the study overall: Multivisceral, liver-intestinal, or isolated intestinal transplants were received by the recipients. To identify alloreactive clones, pre-transplant mixed lymphocyte reaction products were sequenced and compared with unstimulated pre-transplant donor and recipient T cells. Rather than going through the commercial service, samples from a few later patients were sequenced in-house on an Illumina MiSeq and processed with MiXCR. After intestinal transplantation, graft-versus-host and host-versus-graft alloreactive T cell clones in the graft, circulation and bone marrow were tracked using bulk TCR-beta CDR3 sequencing. Anti-thymocyte globulin induction was given to all recipients, followed by maintenance tacrolimus and steroids for two to four years. The cohort enrolled under 25 intestinal transplant recipients including one retransplant, and a few patients lacking pretransplant specimens were excluded. Donor T cell macrochimerism was defined as a peak of at least 4% donor T cells among recipient peripheral blood mononuclear cells. Here is what the overall study found, with its caveats: GvH clones were detected in recipient bone marrow, and some appeared earlier in ileal mucosa or blood, consistent with an intestinal mucosal origin. Early after transplant, declines in HvG clones were associated with peak levels of circulating GvH clones. The conclusions were limited by the relatively low number and heterogeneity of the intestinal transplant patients. In the allografts of patients with donor T cell macrochimerism, GvH to HvG T cell clonal ratios were high.

Libraries were constructed by the immunoSEQ multiplex PCR assay. For most patients, genomic DNA was isolated with the Qiagen DNeasy Blood and Tissue Kit and shipped frozen to Adaptive Biotechnologies for TCR sequencing. Adaptive Biotechnologies carried out high-throughput TCR-beta CDR3 sequencing of genomic DNA for most patients. In the authors' own workflow: TCR sequencing data were retrieved from Adaptive's ImmunoSEQ software for 18 patients, whereas a few other patients were processed with MiXCR and VDJtools. To correct CD4 versus CD8 sorting errors, sequences present in both subsets at a frequency ratio below 5:1 were removed. CDR3 nucleotide sequences shared between donor and recipient were removed because the origin of such sequences could not be assigned. Alloreactive clones required at least 2-fold expansion over unstimulated cells and minimum CFSE-low frequency of 0.002% (template counts) or 0.001% (read counts). Clones detected in sequenced pre-transplant spleen, lymph node, or MLR CFSE-low populations of the donor or recipient were defined as mappable. The cumulative frequency of alloreactive clones was calculated as a percentage of all sequences, weighted by copy number. Not all clones reach the TCRdb copy of this immuneACCESS table, which keeps in-frame sequences only. Checked studies attribute under half of the gap to unresolved V genes and leave the rest unexplained. Clone size and V and J calls were adopted from that table, with D and trimming inferred from the DNA. The sample yields about 120,000 clones; 85% to 95% were counted once. The ten largest clones represent roughly 0.11% of the sample.

Details on this clone: Its antigen has not been determined. No base quality values were provided; no much bigger clone lies one nucleotide off.

CDR1 is given as SGHTA and CDR2 as FQGNSA, both from the germline V gene. The germline V and J ends show losses of 3 bases and 4 bases respectively, and no gene match explains 3 bases of the junction. Its CDR3 holds 14 amino acids, cysteine through phenylalanine. Only the CDR3 DNA stays, 42 bases, in frame from base 1. This specimen's time point label, interpreted: cells obtained before transplantation from donor or recipient. CD3+CD4+ and CD3+CD8+ populations were FACS-sorted from unstimulated pre-transplant donor and recipient cells taken from spleen or lymph nodes. The sample was unstimulated CD4+ T cells sorted from spleen or lymph node cells, taken before intestinal transplant. The sequence is built from TRBV7-2 and TRBJ1-3; 7 bases in between match TRBD1. This receptor was obtained from a human donor who received an intestinal transplant. The CDR3 corresponds to CASSLGRGGNTIYF. The DNA is TGTGCCAGCAGCTTGGGCAGGGGGGGAAACACCATATATTTT. With the portions outside the CDR3 filled from the reference TRBV7-2 and TRBJ1-3 genes, the complete variable region becomes GAGVSQSPSNKVTEKGKDVELRCDPISGHTALYWYRQSLGQGLEFLIYFQGNSAPDKSGLPSDRFSAERTGGSVSTLTIQRTQQEDSAVYLCASSLGRGGNTIYFGEGSWLTVV.